The 5 T cell receptor beta chains listed next were all sequenced from one sample in a study of T cells after yellow fever vaccination. One entry per CDR3 protein, called by TCRdb with MiXCR from the 5' RACE reads. The table includes 300,000 to 400,000 distinct CDR3 sequences, 6.2% detected once. The sample in question was PBMCs, obtained 5 days after the yellow fever booster vaccination. The source of these receptors is a man aged 25-45 years who received the YFV17D yellow fever vaccine.

V and J are TRBV14 and TRBJ1-1; perhaps TRBD1 as D (5 bases). V was shortened by 0 bases and J by 11 bases, with 16 bases between the two germline ends. The germline gives CDR1 SGHDN, CDR2 FVKESK. The CDR3 has 14 residues. CDR3 residues: CASSQDPSGRAAFF. Here the CDR3 DNA reads TGTGCCAGCAGCCAAGATCCGTCAGGGAGGGCCGCTTTCTTT. Drawing the rest from reference TRBV14 and TRBJ1-1, the complete variable domain is EAGVTQFPSHSVIEKGQTVTLRCDPISGHDNLYWYRRVMGKEIKFLLHFVKESKQDESGMPNNRFLAERTGGTYSTLKVQPAELEDSGVYFCASSQDPSGRAAFFGQGTRLTVV.

The chain joins TRBV7-9 to TRBJ1-2, with D unresolved. The germline CDR1 and CDR2 sequences are SEHNR and FQNEAQ (reference sequence). The CDR3 is 13 residues long. V was cut by 1 base and J by 4 bases, with 7 bases left in between. CDR3 sequence: CASSLELVYGYTF. CDR3 DNA sequence: TGTGCCAGCAGCTTAGAGTTAGTCTATGGCTACACCTTC.

This clonotype was seen a handful of times. This chain uses TRBV12-3 or TRBV12-4 with TRBJ1-4; D remains unclear. This CDR3 spans 13 amino acids. Trimming shortened V by 1 base and J by 11 bases, and 11 bases separated the two germline ends. CDR3: CASSLGEKGKLFF. The CDR3 DNA follows: TGTGCCAGCAGTTTAGGCGAGAAGGGCAAACTGTTTTTT.

This clonotype was picked up many times. V and J are TRBV20-1 and TRBJ1-5, with D possibly being TRBD1 (5 bases). This CDR3 spans 15 amino acids. V lost 6 bases and J lost 0, with 15 bases in between. Per germline, CDR1 DFQATT and CDR2 SNEGSKA (reference sequence). The CDR3 DNA reads as TGCAGTGCAAAAAACACAGGTTATAGCAATCAGCCCCAGCATTTT. Translating gives CSAKNTGYSNQPQHF.

Only a few counts were recorded for this clonotype. The V call is TRBV29-1, the J call TRBJ1-1; D is possibly TRBD1 (5 bases). Germline V CDR1 and CDR2: SQVTM, ANQGSEA. Trimming removed 6 bases from V and 4 bases from J, with 18 bases in between. The length of the CDR3 is 14 residues. CDR3: CSVRINRRGTEAFF. DNA of the CDR3: TGCAGCGTCCGAATCAACAGGAGGGGCACTGAAGCTTTCTTT.